The present T cell receptor beta chain was sequenced within a study of cytomegalovirus exposure and HLA in healthy donors. As to this clone: Its antigen is undetermined.

The PCR made use of 60 Vbeta and 13 Jbeta primers. Clones were read by immunoSEQ multiplex PCR, and TCRdb kept only the in-frame ones, dropping some. The sample comprises approximately 260,000 clones, approximately 91% of which are singletons, and 1.7% rests with the top ten. Regarding the study as a whole: TCR beta chains numbering some 150 were designated cytomegalovirus-associated. A missense variant in DCLRE1C was later tied to TCR beta V- and J-gene trimming. Beyond CMV serostatus, there was no information to go on about immune exposure.

The receptor was derived from a girl aged 2 to 9 in good health and CMV-seronegative. The sequencing input was PBMCs.

CDR3 coding DNA: TGTGCCAGCAGCCAACCCGGACTAGCGGGAGCCGAGCAGTACTTC. Translating it yields CASSQPGLAGAEQYF. The J gene is TRBJ2-7, the V gene TRBV4-2; 13 bases fit TRBD2. Germline-derived CDR1 and CDR2 are LGHNA and YNFKEQ. V shed 2 bases and J 6 bases; nucleotides not matched to a gene: 4. The CDR3 contains 15 residues.